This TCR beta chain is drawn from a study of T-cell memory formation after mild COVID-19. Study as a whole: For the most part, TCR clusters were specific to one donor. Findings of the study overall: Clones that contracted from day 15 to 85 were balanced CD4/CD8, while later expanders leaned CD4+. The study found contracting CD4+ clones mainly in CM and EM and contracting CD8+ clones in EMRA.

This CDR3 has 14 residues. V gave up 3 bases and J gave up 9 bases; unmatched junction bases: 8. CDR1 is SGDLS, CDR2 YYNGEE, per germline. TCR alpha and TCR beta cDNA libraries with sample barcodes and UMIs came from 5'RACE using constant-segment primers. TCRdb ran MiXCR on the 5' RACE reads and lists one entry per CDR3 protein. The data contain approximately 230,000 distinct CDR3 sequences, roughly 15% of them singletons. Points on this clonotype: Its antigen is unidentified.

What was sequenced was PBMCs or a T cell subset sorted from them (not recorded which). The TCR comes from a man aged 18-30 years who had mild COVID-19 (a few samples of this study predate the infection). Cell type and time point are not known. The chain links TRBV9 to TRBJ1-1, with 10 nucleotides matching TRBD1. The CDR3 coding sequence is TGTGCCAGCAGCGAACGGACAGGGGGTGGTAAAGCTTTCTTT. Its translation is CASSERTGGGKAFF. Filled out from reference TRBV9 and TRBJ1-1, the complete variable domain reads DSGVTQTPKHLITATGQRVTLRCSPRSGDLSVYWYQQSLDQGLQFLIQYYNGEERAKGNILERFSAQQFPDLHSELNLSSLELGDSALYFCASSERTGGGKAFFGQGTRLTVV.